This is a list of T cell receptor beta chains from one sample in a study of blood T cells in healthy people across ages. One entry per CDR3 protein results from TCRdb running MiXCR on the 5' RACE reads. Seen here are approximately 680,000 distinct CDR3 sequences, approximately 31% observed once, and the top ten hold just over 15%. Sequenced: blood. These receptors were obtained from a woman over 75 in good health. CDR3s include the opening cysteine and the closing phenylalanine or tryptophan. The D gene is left open where the match is weak. Clone size appears in some rows only: once, few, many, or a class for an expanded clone.

CDR3 DNA: TGTGCCAGCAGCCCCCCGGCTAGCGGGGGGGCCGGGACCCAGTACTTC
CDR3 protein: CASSPPASGGAGTQYF
V gene: TRBV28
J gene: TRBJ2-5
D gene: TRBD2
clone size: many

CDR3 DNA: TGCAGTGCTAGAGATGGAGGGGGCCTCTCTACAAATGAGCAGTTCTTC
CDR3 protein: CSARDGGGLSTNEQFF
V gene: TRBV20-1
J gene: TRBJ2-1
D gene: -
clone size: few

CDR3 DNA: TGTGCCAGCAGTGTGGGTCGAAATTCACCCCTCCACTTT
CDR3 protein: CASSVGRNSPLHF
V gene: TRBV2
J gene: TRBJ1-6
D gene: -
clone size: -

CDR3 DNA: TGCGCCAGCAGCTGGGGGGACAGGCGACCGAACACTGAAGCTTTCTTT
CDR3 protein: CASSWGDRRPNTEAFF
V gene: TRBV5-1
J gene: TRBJ1-1
D gene: TRBD1
clone size: few

CDR3 DNA: TGTGCCAGCAGCACTGGACAGGGGGCCTTCGTCAATGAGCAGTTCTTC
CDR3 protein: CASSTGQGAFVNEQFF
V gene: TRBV5-8
J gene: TRBJ2-1
D gene: TRBD1
clone size: many

CDR3 DNA: TGCAGTGCTAGAGATGCAAGCGCGAGAGAGACCCAGTTCTTC
CDR3 protein: CSARDASARETQFF
V gene: TRBV20-1
J gene: TRBJ2-1
D gene: -
clone size: -

CDR3 DNA: TGCAGTGCTGAAGACAGGGGGGACACAGATACGCAGTATTTT
CDR3 protein: CSAEDRGDTDTQYF
V gene: TRBV20-1
J gene: TRBJ2-3
D gene: TRBD1
clone size: -

CDR3 DNA: TGCAGTGCTAGAGAAACCACTAGCGTCTACGAGCAGTACTTC
CDR3 protein: CSARETTSVYEQYF
V gene: TRBV20-1
J gene: TRBJ2-7
D gene: TRBD2
clone size: many

CDR3 DNA: TGCAGCGTAGGGACAGGGGTTAGTAACGAGCAGTACTTC
CDR3 protein: CSVGTGVSNEQYF
V gene: TRBV29-1
J gene: TRBJ2-7
D gene: TRBD1
clone size: -

CDR3 DNA: TGTGCCAGCAGGCCGGGACAGGGGGCCGTCGGCTATGGCTACACCTTC
CDR3 protein: CASRPGQGAVGYGYTF
V gene: TRBV12-3/TRBV12-4
J gene: TRBJ1-2
D gene: TRBD1
clone size: many

CDR3 DNA: TGCAGCGTTGAAGATCCGGGGGGAGGCGGCACTGAAGCTTTCTTT
CDR3 protein: CSVEDPGGGGTEAFF
V gene: TRBV29-1
J gene: TRBJ1-1
D gene: -
clone size: many

CDR3 DNA: TGTGCCAGCAACCAATCACAGGGAAACTATGGCTACACCTTC
CDR3 protein: CASNQSQGNYGYTF
V gene: TRBV7-9
J gene: TRBJ1-2
D gene: -
clone size: -